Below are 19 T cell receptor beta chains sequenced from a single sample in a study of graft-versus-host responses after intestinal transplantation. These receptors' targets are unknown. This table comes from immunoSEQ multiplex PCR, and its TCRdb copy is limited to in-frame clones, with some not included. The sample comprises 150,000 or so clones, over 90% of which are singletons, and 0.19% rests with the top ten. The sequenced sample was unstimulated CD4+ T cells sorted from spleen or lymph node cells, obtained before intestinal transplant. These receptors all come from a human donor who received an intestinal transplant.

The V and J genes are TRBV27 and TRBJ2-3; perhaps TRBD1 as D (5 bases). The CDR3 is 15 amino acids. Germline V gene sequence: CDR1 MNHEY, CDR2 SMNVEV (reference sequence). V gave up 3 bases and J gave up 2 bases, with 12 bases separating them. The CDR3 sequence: CASSFQGWATDTQYF. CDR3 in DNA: TGTGCCAGCAGTTTCCAGGGTTGGGCCACAGATACGCAGTATTTT.

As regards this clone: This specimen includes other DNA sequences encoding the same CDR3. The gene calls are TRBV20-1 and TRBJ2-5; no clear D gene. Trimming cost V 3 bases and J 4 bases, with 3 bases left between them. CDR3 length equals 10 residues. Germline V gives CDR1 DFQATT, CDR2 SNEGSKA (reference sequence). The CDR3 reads CSASSETQYF. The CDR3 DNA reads TGCAGTGCTAGTTCAGAGACCCAGTACTTC.

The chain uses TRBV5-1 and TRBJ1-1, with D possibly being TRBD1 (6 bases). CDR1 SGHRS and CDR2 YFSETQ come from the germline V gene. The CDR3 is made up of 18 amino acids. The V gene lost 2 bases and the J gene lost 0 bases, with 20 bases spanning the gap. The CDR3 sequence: CASSFTRGGAGMNTEAFF. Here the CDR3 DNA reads TGCGCCAGCAGCTTTACGAGGGGGGGCGCAGGGATGAACACTGAAGCTTTCTTT. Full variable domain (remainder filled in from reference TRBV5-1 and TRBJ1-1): KAGVTQTPRYLIKTRGQQVTLSCSPISGHRSVSWYQQTPGQGLQFLFEYFSETQRNKGNFPGRFSGRQFSNSRSEMNVSTLELGDSALYLCASSFTRGGAGMNTEAFFGQGTRLTVV.

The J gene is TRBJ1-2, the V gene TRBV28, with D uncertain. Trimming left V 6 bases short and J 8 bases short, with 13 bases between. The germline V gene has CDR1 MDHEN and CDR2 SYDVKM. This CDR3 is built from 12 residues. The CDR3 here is CASSGGRIGYTF. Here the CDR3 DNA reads TGTGCCAGCAGCGGTGGACGGATCGGCTACACCTTC.

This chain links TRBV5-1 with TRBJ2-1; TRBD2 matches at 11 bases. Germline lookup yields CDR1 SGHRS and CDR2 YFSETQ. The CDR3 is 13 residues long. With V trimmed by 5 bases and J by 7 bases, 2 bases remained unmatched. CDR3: CASRRLAGNEQFF. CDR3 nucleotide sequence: TGCGCCAGCAGGCGACTAGCGGGAAATGAGCAGTTCTTC.

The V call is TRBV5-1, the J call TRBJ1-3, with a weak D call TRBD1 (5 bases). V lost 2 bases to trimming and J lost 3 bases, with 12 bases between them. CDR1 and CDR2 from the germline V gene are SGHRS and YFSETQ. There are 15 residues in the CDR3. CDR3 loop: CASSLSAGSGNTIYF. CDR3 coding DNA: TGCGCCAGCAGCTTATCGGCAGGGAGTGGAAACACCATATATTTT. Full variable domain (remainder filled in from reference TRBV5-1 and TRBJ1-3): KAGVTQTPRYLIKTRGQQVTLSCSPISGHRSVSWYQQTPGQGLQFLFEYFSETQRNKGNFPGRFSGRQFSNSRSEMNVSTLELGDSALYLCASSLSAGSGNTIYFGEGSWLTVV.

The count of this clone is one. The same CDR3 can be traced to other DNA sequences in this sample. Here the CDR3 DNA reads TGTGCCAGCAGTCCCGCCGGGATCACAGATACGCAGTATTTT. It codes for CASSPAGITDTQYF. The rearrangement uses TRBV27 and TRBJ2-3; D is perhaps TRBD2 (5 bases). The CDR3 is 14 residues long. From germline, CDR1 is MNHEY and CDR2 SMNVEV (reference sequence). The germline V and J ends were trimmed by 5 bases and 2 bases, with 11 bases remaining between them.

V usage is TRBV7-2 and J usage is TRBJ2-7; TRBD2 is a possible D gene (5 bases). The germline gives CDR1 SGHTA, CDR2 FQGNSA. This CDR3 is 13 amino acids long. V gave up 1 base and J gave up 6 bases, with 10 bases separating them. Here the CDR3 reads CASSLGARGEQYF. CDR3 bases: TGTGCCAGCAGCTTAGGGGCCCGGGGCGAGCAGTACTTC.

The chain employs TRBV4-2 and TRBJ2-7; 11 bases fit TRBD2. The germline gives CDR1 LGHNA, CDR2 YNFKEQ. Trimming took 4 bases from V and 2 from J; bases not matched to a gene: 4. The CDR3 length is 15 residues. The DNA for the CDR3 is TGTGCCAGCAGCCGCGGGACTAGCGGAACCTACGAGCAGTACTTC. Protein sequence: CASSRGTSGTYEQYF.

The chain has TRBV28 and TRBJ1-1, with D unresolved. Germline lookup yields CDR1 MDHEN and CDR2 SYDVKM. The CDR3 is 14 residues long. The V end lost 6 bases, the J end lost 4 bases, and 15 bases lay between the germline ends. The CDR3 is CASRTPLHFTEAFF. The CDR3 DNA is TGTGCCAGCAGGACACCTTTACACTTCACTGAAGCTTTCTTT.

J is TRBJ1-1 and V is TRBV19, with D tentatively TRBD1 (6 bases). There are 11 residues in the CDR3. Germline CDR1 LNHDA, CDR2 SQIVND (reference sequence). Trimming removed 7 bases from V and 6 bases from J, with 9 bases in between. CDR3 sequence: CASTRGPEAFF. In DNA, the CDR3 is TGTGCCAGTACCAGGGGCCCTGAAGCTTTCTTT.

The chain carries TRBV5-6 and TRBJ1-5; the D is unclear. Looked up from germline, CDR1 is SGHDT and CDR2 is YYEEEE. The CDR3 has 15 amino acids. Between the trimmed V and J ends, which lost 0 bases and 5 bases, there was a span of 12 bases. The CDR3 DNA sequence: TGTGCCAGCAGCTTGGCCTTGAGGAACGATCAGCCCCAGCATTTT. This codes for CASSLALRNDQPQHF.

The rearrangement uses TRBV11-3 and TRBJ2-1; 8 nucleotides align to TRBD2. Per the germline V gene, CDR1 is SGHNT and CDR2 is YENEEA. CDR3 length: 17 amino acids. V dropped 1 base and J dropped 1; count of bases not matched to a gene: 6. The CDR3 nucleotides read TGTGCCAGCAGCTTAGGGATTAGCGGGGATTCCTACAATGAGCAGTTCTTC. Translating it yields CASSLGISGDSYNEQFF.

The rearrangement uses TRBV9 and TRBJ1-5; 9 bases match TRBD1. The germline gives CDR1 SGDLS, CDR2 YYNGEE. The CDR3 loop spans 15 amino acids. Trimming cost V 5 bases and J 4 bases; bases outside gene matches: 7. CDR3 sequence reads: CASSPRDRDNQPQHF. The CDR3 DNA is TGTGCCAGCAGTCCCCGGGACAGGGATAATCAGCCCCAGCATTTT.

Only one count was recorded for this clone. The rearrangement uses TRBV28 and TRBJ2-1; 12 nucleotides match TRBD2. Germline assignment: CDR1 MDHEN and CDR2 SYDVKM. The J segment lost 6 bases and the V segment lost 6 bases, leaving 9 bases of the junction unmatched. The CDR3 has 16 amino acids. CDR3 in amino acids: CASRDPSGRGSNEQFF. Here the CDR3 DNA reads TGTGCCAGCAGGGATCCTAGCGGGAGGGGCTCCAATGAGCAGTTCTTC.

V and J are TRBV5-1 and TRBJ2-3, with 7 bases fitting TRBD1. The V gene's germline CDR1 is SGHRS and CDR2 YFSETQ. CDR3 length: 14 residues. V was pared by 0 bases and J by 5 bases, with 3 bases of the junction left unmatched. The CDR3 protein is CASSLEGAGDTQYF. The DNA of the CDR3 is TGCGCCAGCAGCTTGGAGGGGGCGGGAGATACGCAGTATTTT.

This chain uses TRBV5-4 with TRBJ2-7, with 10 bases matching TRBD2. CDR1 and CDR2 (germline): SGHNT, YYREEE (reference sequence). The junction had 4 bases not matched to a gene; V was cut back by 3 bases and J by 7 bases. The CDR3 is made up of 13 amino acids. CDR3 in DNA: TGTGCCAGCAGCTCTTCACTAGCGGGAGAGCAGTACTTC. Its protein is CASSSSLAGEQYF.

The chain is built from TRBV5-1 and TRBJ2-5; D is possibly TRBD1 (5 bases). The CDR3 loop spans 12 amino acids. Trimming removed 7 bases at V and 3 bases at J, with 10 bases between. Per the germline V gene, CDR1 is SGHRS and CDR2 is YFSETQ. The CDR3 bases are TGCGCCAGCCGCCTGACAGAAGAGACCCAGTACTTC. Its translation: CASRLTEETQYF.

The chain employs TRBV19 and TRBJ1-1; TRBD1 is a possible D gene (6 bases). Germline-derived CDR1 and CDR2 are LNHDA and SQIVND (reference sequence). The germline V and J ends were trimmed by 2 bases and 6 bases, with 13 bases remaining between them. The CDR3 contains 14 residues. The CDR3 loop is CASSINSGDSEAFF. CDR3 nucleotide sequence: TGTGCCAGTAGTATAAATTCAGGGGATTCTGAAGCTTTCTTT. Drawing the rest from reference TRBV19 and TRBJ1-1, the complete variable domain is DGGITQSPKYLFRKEGQNVTLSCEQNLNHDAMYWYRQDPGQGLRLIYYSQIVNDFQKGDIAEGYSVSREKKESFPLTVTSAQKNPTAFYLCASSINSGDSEAFFGQGTRLTVV.